The text below deals with one T cell receptor beta chain. Antigen specificity is unknown. The sequence runs out 3 residues before the end of the CDR3; the remainder is reconstructed from the germline J gene. Repertoires were generated with immunoSEQ multiplex PCR, while TCRdb's copy carries only in-frame clones and drops some. The table counts roughly 48,000 clones; around 1.5% lies in the top ten. This CDR3 spans 12 amino acids. Trimming cost V 8 bases and J 4 bases; bases outside gene matches: 2. Germline loops: CDR1 SNHLY, CDR2 FYNNEI. The sample belongs to a study of T cells in women clearing cervical HPV infection. In the study overall: Case blood drawn at lesion detection; control blood after infection cleared.

The study's findings and limits: CIN3+ cases had significantly higher TCR richness than controls; evenness did not differ.

The chain couples TRBV2 to TRBJ2-5; 9 positions agree with TRBD2. Sequencing used blood buffy coat. The TCR comes from a woman aged 18 to 69 with a cervical HPV16 infection that either progressed to CIN3+ or cleared (not recorded which). CDR3 DNA (partial): TGTGCCAGCCAGGGACTAGCAGAGACC. Amino acids: CASQGLAET. The whole CDR3 reads CASQGLAETQYF. Full variable domain (rest looked up from reference TRBV2 and TRBJ2-5): EPEVTQTPSHQVTQMGQEVILRCVPISNHLYFYWYRQILGQKVEFLVSFYNNEISEKSEIFDDQFSVERPDGSNFTLKIRSTKLEDSAMYFCASQGLAETQYFGPGTRLLVL.